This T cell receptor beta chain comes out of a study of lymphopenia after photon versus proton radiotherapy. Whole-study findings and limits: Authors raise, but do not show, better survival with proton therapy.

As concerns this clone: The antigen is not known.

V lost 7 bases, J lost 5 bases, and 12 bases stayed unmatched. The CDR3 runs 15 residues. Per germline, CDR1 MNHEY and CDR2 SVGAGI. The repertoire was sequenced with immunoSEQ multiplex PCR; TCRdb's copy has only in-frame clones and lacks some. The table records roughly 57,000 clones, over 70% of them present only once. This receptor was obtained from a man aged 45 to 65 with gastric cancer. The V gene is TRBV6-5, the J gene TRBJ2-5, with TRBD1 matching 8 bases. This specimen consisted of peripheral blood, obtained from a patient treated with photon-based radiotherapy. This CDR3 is CASTDRVGVNETQYF. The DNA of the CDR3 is TGTGCCAGCACGGACAGGGTGGGAGTCAATGAGACCCAGTACTTC.